This is a list of T cell receptor beta chains from one sample in a study of blood T cell repertoires in COVID-19. The protocol was immunoSEQ multiplex PCR, while the TCRdb copy is restricted to in-frame clones and leaves out a portion. Of under 200,000 clones in the sample, 70% to 90% were seen once. The sequenced sample consisted of peripheral blood. These TCRs come from a man aged 50-60 years with active or convalescent COVID-19. Both conserved end residues are part of each CDR3. A D gene is named only where the DNA matches it firmly. Rows give clone size only sometimes, using once, few, many, or a class for an expanded clone.

D gene,clone size,V gene,J gene,CDR3 protein,CDR3 DNA
TRBD1,few,TRBV12-5,TRBJ2-2,CASGLLPLGGWNTGELFF,TGTGCTAGTGGTTTGTTACCTTTAGGGGGCTGGAACACCGGGGAGCTGTTTTTT
.,.,TRBV19,TRBJ1-6,CASSTRGGSNNSPLHF,TGTGCCAGTAGTACGAGAGGGGGTTCTAATAATTCACCCCTCCACTTT
.,.,TRBV4-2,TRBJ2-1,CASSPRTGGPLSGRGYNEQFF,TGTGCCAGCAGCCCACGGACAGGGGGCCCACTTAGCGGGAGGGGTTACAATGAGCAGTTCTTC
.,.,TRBV6-1,TRBJ2-3,CASSDLSGTVLDTQYF,TGTGCCAGCAGTGACCTATCAGGGACTGTCTTAGATACGCAGTATTTT
TRBD2,.,TRBV3-1/TRBV3-2,TRBJ2-1,CASSKGLDFFDEQFF,TGTGCCAGCAGCAAGGGACTAGATTTTTTCGATGAGCAGTTCTTC
.,.,TRBV27,TRBJ2-1,CASSSSPAGFYNEQFF,TGTGCCAGCAGTTCGTCCCCTGCGGGATTCTACAATGAGCAGTTCTTC
TRBD2,.,TRBV10-3,TRBJ2-7,CAISDTNSGGGSYEQYF,TGTGCCATCAGTGACACCAATAGCGGGGGTGGGTCCTACGAGCAGTACTTC
TRBD1,few,TRBV18,TRBJ1-6,CASAQGADSPLHF,TGTGCCAGTGCACAGGGGGCTGATTCACCCCTCCACTTT
.,.,TRBV10-3,TRBJ1-1,CAISDEDLNTEAFF,TGTGCCATCAGTGACGAGGACTTAAACACTGAAGCTTTCTTT
.,.,TRBV6-7,TRBJ2-5,CASSYSVASLFQETQYF,TGTGCCAGCAGTTACTCAGTGGCTAGTCTGTTTCAAGAGACCCAGTACTTC
TRBD1,.,TRBV19,TRBJ2-3,CASSMTGGFNTQYF,TGTGCCAGTAGTATGACAGGGGGTTTTAATACGCAGTATTTT
.,.,TRBV3-1/TRBV3-2,TRBJ1-1,CASSPGGLRAFF,TGTGCCAGCAGCCCCGGCGGGTTACGAGCTTTCTTT
.,.,TRBV18,TRBJ1-2,CASQPYSGYTF,TGTGCCAGTCAACCTTATAGCGGCTACACCTTC
.,.,TRBV14,TRBJ1-4,CASSQGLGEKLFF,TGTGCCAGCAGCCAGGGACTCGGTGAAAAACTGTTTTTT
TRBD2,.,TRBV10-3,TRBJ2-4,CAISESLLGTSGRAWYIQYF,TGTGCCATCAGTGAGTCATTATTAGGGACTAGCGGGAGGGCCTGGTACATTCAGTACTTC